The rows below give T cell receptor beta chains drawn from one sample of a study of cytomegalovirus exposure and HLA in healthy donors. The assay was immunoSEQ multiplex PCR, and TCRdb's table has in-frame clones only and misses some. This sample carries 150,000 to 200,000 clones, approximately 80% of them seen once, and the ten largest clones take approximately 1.9%. The sample was PBMCs. These receptors all come from a man aged 18 to 29 in good health and CMV-seronegative. The CDR3 runs from the conserved cysteine through the conserved F or W. Fields, in order: V gene, clone size, J gene, CDR3 protein. Clone sizes are given selectively: once, few, many, or a class where the clone is expanded.

v_call: TRBV28; clone_size: .; j_call: TRBJ1-5; cdr3_aa: CASSFAGVVHQPQHF
v_call: TRBV7-3; clone_size: .; j_call: TRBJ1-4; cdr3_aa: CASSWDRGFYEKLFF
v_call: TRBV6-4; clone_size: .; j_call: TRBJ1-2; cdr3_aa: CASSEVQGEGYGYTF
v_call: TRBV19; clone_size: few; j_call: TRBJ1-4; cdr3_aa: CASSKNRVPADEKLFF
v_call: TRBV28; clone_size: .; j_call: TRBJ1-1; cdr3_aa: CASSLIRWGGNRNTEAFF
v_call: TRBV5-1; clone_size: .; j_call: TRBJ1-1; cdr3_aa: CASRGGKGTEAFF
v_call: TRBV18; clone_size: once; j_call: TRBJ2-7; cdr3_aa: CASSPGQGFFEQYF
v_call: TRBV4-1; clone_size: .; j_call: TRBJ2-2; cdr3_aa: CASSQVRRGLTGELFF
v_call: TRBV18; clone_size: .; j_call: TRBJ2-7; cdr3_aa: CASSRGTASYEQYF
v_call: TRBV5-1; clone_size: .; j_call: TRBJ1-1; cdr3_aa: CASSLAPGTGEVAFF
v_call: TRBV5-1; clone_size: .; j_call: TRBJ2-7; cdr3_aa: CASSALTSGSSYEQYF
v_call: TRBV7-2; clone_size: .; j_call: TRBJ1-6; cdr3_aa: CASSPWTGNNSPLHF
v_call: TRBV5-6; clone_size: .; j_call: TRBJ2-1; cdr3_aa: CASSLASDYNEQFF
v_call: TRBV9; clone_size: .; j_call: TRBJ2-1; cdr3_aa: CASSQGLAGGSLNEQFF
v_call: TRBV19; clone_size: once; j_call: TRBJ2-7; cdr3_aa: CASSIASLGEQYF
v_call: TRBV28; clone_size: .; j_call: TRBJ2-5; cdr3_aa: CASSDPTGFRVETQYF
v_call: TRBV5-1; clone_size: .; j_call: TRBJ2-2; cdr3_aa: CASRGLVNTGELFF
v_call: TRBV7-2; clone_size: .; j_call: TRBJ2-1; cdr3_aa: CASSPGELAGFDWFF
v_call: TRBV27; clone_size: .; j_call: TRBJ2-3; cdr3_aa: CASSSPPRGRTDTQYF
v_call: TRBV12-5; clone_size: once; j_call: TRBJ2-7; cdr3_aa: CASSTGYKQYF
v_call: TRBV10-3; clone_size: .; j_call: TRBJ1-1; cdr3_aa: CAISTGTESEAFF
v_call: TRBV28; clone_size: .; j_call: TRBJ1-2; cdr3_aa: CASKEFYGYTF
v_call: TRBV4-2; clone_size: .; j_call: TRBJ1-4; cdr3_aa: CATQHPPGEKLFF
v_call: TRBV5-4; clone_size: .; j_call: TRBJ1-3; cdr3_aa: CASSLGWPSSGNTIYF
v_call: TRBV28; clone_size: .; j_call: TRBJ2-7; cdr3_aa: CASSFGSRGDYEQYF
v_call: TRBV6-5; clone_size: .; j_call: TRBJ1-2; cdr3_aa: CASSPDRGYGYTF
v_call: TRBV5-3; clone_size: .; j_call: TRBJ2-3; cdr3_aa: CARSFQGLAGTDTQYF
v_call: TRBV27; clone_size: .; j_call: TRBJ2-7; cdr3_aa: CASSPGGPTYEQYF
v_call: TRBV6-1; clone_size: .; j_call: TRBJ1-4; cdr3_aa: CASSAYHGKEEKLFF
v_call: TRBV7-6; clone_size: .; j_call: TRBJ2-1; cdr3_aa: CASSGPLAGESNEQFF
v_call: TRBV6-4; clone_size: .; j_call: TRBJ2-7; cdr3_aa: CASSETVGQGSHEQYF
v_call: TRBV5-1; clone_size: once; j_call: TRBJ2-3; cdr3_aa: CASSLGPGGTDTQYF
v_call: TRBV20-1; clone_size: .; j_call: TRBJ2-1; cdr3_aa: CSATYGDEQFF
v_call: TRBV7-3; clone_size: .; j_call: TRBJ2-3; cdr3_aa: CASSPPAGDTQYF
v_call: TRBV7-6; clone_size: .; j_call: TRBJ1-1; cdr3_aa: CASSGQKISEAFF
v_call: TRBV29-1; clone_size: .; j_call: TRBJ1-1; cdr3_aa: CSVEPRRPTEAFF
v_call: TRBV2; clone_size: .; j_call: TRBJ1-4; cdr3_aa: CASIRLGATNEKLFF
v_call: TRBV6-5; clone_size: few; j_call: TRBJ1-5; cdr3_aa: CASSYGQPRSNQPQHF
v_call: TRBV5-1; clone_size: .; j_call: TRBJ2-3; cdr3_aa: CASSSGGGTDTQYF
v_call: TRBV9; clone_size: .; j_call: TRBJ2-3; cdr3_aa: CASSPGFTTDTQYF
v_call: TRBV28; clone_size: .; j_call: TRBJ2-6; cdr3_aa: CASSRFTLSGANVLTF
v_call: TRBV5-1; clone_size: .; j_call: TRBJ2-5; cdr3_aa: CASSLNSQETQYF
v_call: TRBV5-1; clone_size: .; j_call: TRBJ2-1; cdr3_aa: CASSLALGSSYNEQFF
v_call: TRBV27; clone_size: .; j_call: TRBJ2-7; cdr3_aa: CASRLAGAREQYF
v_call: TRBV9; clone_size: .; j_call: TRBJ2-3; cdr3_aa: CASSTLLGGRTDTQYF
v_call: TRBV7-9; clone_size: .; j_call: TRBJ1-5; cdr3_aa: CASSRGQNQPQHF
v_call: TRBV19; clone_size: .; j_call: TRBJ1-2; cdr3_aa: CASSMSLGGYGYTF
v_call: TRBV11-2; clone_size: .; j_call: TRBJ2-5; cdr3_aa: CASSLGRGQGLGETQYF
v_call: TRBV19; clone_size: few; j_call: TRBJ1-5; cdr3_aa: CALGGSGQPQHF
v_call: TRBV5-4; clone_size: .; j_call: TRBJ1-1; cdr3_aa: CASSLVGTQREAFF
v_call: TRBV15; clone_size: .; j_call: TRBJ2-5; cdr3_aa: CATSRVGVETQYF
v_call: TRBV10-3; clone_size: .; j_call: TRBJ1-3; cdr3_aa: CAISWDSPGSGNTIYF